What follows describes a single T cell receptor (beta chain). The CDR3 runs to 18 residues. Germline loops: CDR1 SGHTA, CDR2 FQGTGA. This sample was taken from a study of blood T cell dynamics during melanoma immunotherapy. Time point noted: pre-treatment baseline. At 12 weeks after first infusion, RECIST 1.1 defined response for most patients. Assay: immunoSEQ multiplex PCR; the TCRdb copy retains only in-frame clones and omits some. The data show 5,000 to 6,500 clones, about 90% seen once. The rearrangement joins TRBV7-3 to TRBJ2-5, with D possibly TRBD2 on 5 matching bases. The J call may be incorrect, as the DNA end agrees better with TRBJ2-7. The origin of this receptor is a human donor with melanoma. The sequenced sample was blood, obtained from a patient treated with checkpoint blockade. The chain's CDR3 is CASSLRIGVCSRGCEQYF. The CDR3 DNA reads as TGTGCCAGCAGCTTAAGGATTGGAGTATGCTCCCGAGGGTGCGAGCAGTACTTC.